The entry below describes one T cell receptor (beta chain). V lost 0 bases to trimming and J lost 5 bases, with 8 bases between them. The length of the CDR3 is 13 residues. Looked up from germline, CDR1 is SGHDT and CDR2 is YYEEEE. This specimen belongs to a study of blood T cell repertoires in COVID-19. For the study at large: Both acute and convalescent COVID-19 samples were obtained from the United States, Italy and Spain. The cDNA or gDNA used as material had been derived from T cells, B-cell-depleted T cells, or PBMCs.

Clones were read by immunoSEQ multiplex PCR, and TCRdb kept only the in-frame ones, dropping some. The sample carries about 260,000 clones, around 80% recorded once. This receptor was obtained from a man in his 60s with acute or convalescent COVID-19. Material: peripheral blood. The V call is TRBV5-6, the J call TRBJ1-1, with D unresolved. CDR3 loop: CASSLVAVTEAFF. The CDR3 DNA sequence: TGTGCCAGCAGCTTGGTGGCAGTTACTGAAGCTTTCTTT.